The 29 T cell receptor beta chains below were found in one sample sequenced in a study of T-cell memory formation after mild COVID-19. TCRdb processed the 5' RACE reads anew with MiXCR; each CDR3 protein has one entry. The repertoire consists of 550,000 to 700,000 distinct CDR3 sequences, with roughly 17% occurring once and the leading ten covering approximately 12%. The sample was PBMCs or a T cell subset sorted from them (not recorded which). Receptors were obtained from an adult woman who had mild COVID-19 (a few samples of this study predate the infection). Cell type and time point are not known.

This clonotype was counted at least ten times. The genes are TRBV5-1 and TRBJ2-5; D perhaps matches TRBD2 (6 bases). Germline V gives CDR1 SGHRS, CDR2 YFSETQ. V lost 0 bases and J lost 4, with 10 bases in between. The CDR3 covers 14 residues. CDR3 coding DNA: TGCGCCAGCAGCTTGGCCACCGGGGGAGAGACCCAGTACTTC. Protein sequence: CASSLATGGETQYF.

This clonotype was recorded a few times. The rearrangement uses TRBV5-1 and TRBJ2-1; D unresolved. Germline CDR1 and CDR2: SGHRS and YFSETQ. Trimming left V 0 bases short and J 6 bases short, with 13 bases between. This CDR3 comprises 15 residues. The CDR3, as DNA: TGCGCCAGCAGCTTGGTCAATCCGGGCTTCAATGAGCAGTTCTTC. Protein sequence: CASSLVNPGFNEQFF.

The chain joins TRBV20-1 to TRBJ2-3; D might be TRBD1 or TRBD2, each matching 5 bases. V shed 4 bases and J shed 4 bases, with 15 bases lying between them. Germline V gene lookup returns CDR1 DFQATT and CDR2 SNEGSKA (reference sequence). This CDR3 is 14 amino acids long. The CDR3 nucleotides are TGCAGTGCTACTGAAGAGGGGAGAGCAGATACGCAGTATTTT. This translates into CSATEEGRADTQYF.

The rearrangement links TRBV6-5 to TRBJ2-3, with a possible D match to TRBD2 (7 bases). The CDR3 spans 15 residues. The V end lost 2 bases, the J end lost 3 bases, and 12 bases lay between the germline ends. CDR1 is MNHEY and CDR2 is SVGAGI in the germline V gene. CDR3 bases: TGTGCCAGCAGTTACCTCAGGGGAGGGACAGATACGCAGTATTTT. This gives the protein CASSYLRGGTDTQYF.

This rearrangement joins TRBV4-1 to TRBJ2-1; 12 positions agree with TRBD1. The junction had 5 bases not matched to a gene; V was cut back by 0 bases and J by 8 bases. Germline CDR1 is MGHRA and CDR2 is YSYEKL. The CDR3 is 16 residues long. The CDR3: CASSQDPGQGAHEQFF. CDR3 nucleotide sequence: TGCGCCAGCAGCCAAGATCCGGGACAGGGGGCCCATGAGCAGTTCTTC.

This CDR3 reads CASSLDWETEAFF. The DNA for the CDR3 is TGTGCCAGCAGCTTAGATTGGGAGACTGAAGCTTTCTTT. The chain employs TRBV7-6 and TRBJ1-1; unclear D gene. Trimming removed 1 base from V and 5 bases from J, with 8 bases in between. This CDR3 is 13 amino acids long. Germline V gene sequence: CDR1 SGHVS, CDR2 FNYEAQ.

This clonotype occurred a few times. The DNA for the CDR3 is TGTGCCAGCAGTACTGGTCTAGCATACACCGGGGAGCTGTTTTTT. Residues: CASSTGLAYTGELFF. V is TRBV6-5 and J is TRBJ2-2; tentative D call: TRBD2 (5 bases). The CDR3 extends over 15 amino acids. Per germline, CDR1 MNHEY and CDR2 SVGAGI. The V and J ends lost 5 bases and 3 bases respectively, with 13 bases between them.

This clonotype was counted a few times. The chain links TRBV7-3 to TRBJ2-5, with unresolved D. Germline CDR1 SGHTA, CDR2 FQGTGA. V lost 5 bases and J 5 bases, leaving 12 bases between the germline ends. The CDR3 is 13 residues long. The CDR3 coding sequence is TGTGCCAGCAGCCCACTCCCGAAGGAGACCCAGTACTTC. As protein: CASSPLPKETQYF. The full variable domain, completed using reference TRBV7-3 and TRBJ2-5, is GAGVSQTPSNKVTEKGKYVELRCDPISGHTALYWYRQSLGQGPEFLIYFQGTGAADDSGLPNDRFFAVRPEGSVSTLKIQRTERGDSAVYLCASSPLPKETQYFGPGTRLLVL.

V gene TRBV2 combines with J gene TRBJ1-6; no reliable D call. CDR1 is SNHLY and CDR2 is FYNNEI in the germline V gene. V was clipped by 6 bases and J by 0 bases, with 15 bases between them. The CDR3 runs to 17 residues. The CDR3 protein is CASSPRTLSSYNSPLHF. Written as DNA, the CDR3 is TGTGCCAGCAGCCCTAGGACGTTGAGCTCCTATAATTCACCCCTCCACTTT.

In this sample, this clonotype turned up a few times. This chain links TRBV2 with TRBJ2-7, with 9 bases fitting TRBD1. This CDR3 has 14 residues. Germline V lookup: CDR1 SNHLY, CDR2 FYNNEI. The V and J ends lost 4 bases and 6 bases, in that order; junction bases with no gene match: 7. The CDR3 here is CASSAGTGLFEQYF. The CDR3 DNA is TGTGCCAGCAGTGCGGGGACAGGGTTGTTCGAGCAGTACTTC.

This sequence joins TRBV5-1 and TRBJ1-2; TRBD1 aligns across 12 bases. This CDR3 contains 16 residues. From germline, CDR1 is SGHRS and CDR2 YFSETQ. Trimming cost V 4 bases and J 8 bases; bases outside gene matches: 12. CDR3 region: CASSVGGQGAPRGYTF. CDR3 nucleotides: TGCGCCAGCAGCGTTGGGGGACAGGGGGCTCCCCGGGGCTACACCTTC. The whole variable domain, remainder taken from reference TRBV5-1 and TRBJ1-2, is KAGVTQTPRYLIKTRGQQVTLSCSPISGHRSVSWYQQTPGQGLQFLFEYFSETQRNKGNFPGRFSGRQFSNSRSEMNVSTLELGDSALYLCASSVGGQGAPRGYTFGSGTRLTVV.

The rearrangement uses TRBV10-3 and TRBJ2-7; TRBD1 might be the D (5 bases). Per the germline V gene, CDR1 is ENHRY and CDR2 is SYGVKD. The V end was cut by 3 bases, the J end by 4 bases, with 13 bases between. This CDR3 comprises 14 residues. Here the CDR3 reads CAISDSSRAYEQYF. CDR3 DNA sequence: TGTGCCATCAGTGACTCAAGCAGGGCGTACGAGCAGTACTTC.

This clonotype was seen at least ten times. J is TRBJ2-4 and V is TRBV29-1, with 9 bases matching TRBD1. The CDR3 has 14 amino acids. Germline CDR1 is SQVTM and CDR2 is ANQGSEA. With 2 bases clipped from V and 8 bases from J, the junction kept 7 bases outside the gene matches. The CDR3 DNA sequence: TGCAGCGTTGAAACAGGGGGCCGGAGGGACATTCAGTACTTC. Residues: CSVETGGRRDIQYF.

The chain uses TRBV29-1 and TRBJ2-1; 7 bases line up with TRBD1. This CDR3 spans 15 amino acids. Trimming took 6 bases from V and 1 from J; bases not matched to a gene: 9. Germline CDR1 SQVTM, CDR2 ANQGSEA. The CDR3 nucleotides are TGCAGCGTGGAGACAGGGCGGTCTTCCTACAATGAGCAGTTCTTC. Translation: CSVETGRSSYNEQFF.

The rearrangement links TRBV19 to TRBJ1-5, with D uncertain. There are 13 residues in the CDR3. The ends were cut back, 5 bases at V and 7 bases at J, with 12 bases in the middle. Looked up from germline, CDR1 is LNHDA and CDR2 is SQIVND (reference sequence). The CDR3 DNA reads TGTGCCAGTAGTTCGAGCAGTCGGCAGCCCCAGCATTTT. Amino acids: CASSSSSRQPQHF.

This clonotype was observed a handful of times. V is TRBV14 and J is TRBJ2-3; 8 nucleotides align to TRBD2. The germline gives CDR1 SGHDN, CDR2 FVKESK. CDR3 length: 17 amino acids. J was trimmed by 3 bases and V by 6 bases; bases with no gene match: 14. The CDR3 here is CASSPVPAGVLTDTQYF. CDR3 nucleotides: TGTGCCAGCAGTCCTGTCCCAGCGGGGGTGTTGACAGATACGCAGTATTTT.

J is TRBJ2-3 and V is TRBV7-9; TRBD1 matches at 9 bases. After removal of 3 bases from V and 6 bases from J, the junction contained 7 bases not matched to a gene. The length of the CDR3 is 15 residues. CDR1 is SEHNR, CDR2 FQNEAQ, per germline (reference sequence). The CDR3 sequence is CASSLRQGDVDTQYF. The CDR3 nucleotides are TGTGCCAGCAGCTTGCGACAGGGGGATGTTGATACGCAGTATTTT.

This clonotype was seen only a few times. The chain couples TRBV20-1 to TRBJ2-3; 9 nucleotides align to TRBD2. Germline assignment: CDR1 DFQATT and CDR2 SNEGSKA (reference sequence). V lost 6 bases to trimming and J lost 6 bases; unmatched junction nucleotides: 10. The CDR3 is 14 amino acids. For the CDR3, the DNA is TGCAGTGCCGATGCCTCCAGCGGGAGGGATACGCAGTATTTT. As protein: CSADASSGRDTQYF.

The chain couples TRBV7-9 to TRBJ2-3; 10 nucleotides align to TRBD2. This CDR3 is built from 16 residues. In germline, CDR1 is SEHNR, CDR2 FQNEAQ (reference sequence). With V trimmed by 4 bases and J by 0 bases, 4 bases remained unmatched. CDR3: CASSSGLAPSTDTQYF. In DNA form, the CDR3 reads TGTGCCAGCAGCTCGGGACTAGCGCCAAGCACAGATACGCAGTATTTT.

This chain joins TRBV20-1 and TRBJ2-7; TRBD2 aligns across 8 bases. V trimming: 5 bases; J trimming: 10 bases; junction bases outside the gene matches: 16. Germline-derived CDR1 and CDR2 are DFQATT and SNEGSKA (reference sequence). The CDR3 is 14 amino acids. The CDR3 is CSARPPGLDNQQYF. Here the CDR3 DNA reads TGCAGTGCTCGTCCCCCGGGACTAGATAATCAACAGTACTTC.

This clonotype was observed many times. In nucleotides, the CDR3 is TGCAGTGCTAGCCCTGGGACTAGCGGGTACAATGAGCAGTTCTTC. This encodes CSASPGTSGYNEQFF. The chain carries TRBV20-1 and TRBJ2-1, with 12 bases fitting TRBD2. This CDR3 contains 15 residues. Germline values: CDR1 DFQATT, CDR2 SNEGSKA (reference sequence). Unmatched junction bases numbered 4, after V lost 3 bases and J lost 4 bases.

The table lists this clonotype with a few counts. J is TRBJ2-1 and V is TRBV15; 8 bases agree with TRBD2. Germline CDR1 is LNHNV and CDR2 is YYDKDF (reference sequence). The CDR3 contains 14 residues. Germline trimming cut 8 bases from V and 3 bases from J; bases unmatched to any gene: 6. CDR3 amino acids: CATVIAGHYNEQFF. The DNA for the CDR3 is TGTGCCACCGTCATAGCGGGGCACTACAATGAGCAGTTCTTC.

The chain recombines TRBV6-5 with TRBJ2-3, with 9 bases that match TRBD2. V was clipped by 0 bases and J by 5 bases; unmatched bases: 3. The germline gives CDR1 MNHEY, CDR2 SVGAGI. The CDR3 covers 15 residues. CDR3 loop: CASSYSREGQDTQYF. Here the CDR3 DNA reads TGTGCCAGCAGTTACTCGCGGGAGGGCCAAGATACGCAGTATTTT.

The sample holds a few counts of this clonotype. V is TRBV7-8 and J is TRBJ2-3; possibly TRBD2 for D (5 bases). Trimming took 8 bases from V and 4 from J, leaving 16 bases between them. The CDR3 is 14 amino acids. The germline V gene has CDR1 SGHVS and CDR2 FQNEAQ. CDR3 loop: CASLSSVGADTQYF. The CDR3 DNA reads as TGTGCCAGCTTATCAAGCGTCGGGGCAGATACGCAGTATTTT.

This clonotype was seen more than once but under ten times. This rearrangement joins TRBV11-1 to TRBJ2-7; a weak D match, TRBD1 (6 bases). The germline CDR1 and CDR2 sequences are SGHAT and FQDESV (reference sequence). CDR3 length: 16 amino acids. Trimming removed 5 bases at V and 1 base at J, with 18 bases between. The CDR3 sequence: CASSTHRATKSYEQYF. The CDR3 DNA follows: TGTGCCAGCAGCACGCACAGGGCCACTAAATCCTACGAGCAGTACTTC.

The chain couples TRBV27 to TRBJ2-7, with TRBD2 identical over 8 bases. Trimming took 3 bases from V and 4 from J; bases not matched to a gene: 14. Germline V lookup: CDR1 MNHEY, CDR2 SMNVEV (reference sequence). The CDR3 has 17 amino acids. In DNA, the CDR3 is TGTGCCAGCAGTTTTGGACTAGCCGTCGGCGACCCATACGAGCAGTACTTC. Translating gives CASSFGLAVGDPYEQYF.

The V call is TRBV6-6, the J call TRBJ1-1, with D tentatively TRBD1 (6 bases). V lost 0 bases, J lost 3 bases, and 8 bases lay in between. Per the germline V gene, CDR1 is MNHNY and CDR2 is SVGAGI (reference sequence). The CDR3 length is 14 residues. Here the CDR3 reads CASSYSTGYTEAFF. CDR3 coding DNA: TGTGCCAGCAGTTACTCTACAGGGTACACTGAAGCTTTCTTT.

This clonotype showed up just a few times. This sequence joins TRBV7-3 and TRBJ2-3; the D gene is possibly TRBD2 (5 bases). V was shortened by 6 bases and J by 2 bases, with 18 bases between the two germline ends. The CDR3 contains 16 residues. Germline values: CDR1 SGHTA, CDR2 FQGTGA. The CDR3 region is CASSPHPGLPTDTQYF. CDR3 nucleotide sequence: TGTGCCAGCAGTCCCCACCCAGGACTTCCCACAGATACGCAGTATTTT.

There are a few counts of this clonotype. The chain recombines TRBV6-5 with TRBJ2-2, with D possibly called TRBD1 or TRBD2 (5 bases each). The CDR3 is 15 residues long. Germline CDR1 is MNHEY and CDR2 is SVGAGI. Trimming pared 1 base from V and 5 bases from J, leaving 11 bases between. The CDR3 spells CASSYFRDRTGELFF. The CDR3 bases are TGTGCCAGCAGTTACTTCCGGGACCGGACCGGGGAGCTGTTTTTT.